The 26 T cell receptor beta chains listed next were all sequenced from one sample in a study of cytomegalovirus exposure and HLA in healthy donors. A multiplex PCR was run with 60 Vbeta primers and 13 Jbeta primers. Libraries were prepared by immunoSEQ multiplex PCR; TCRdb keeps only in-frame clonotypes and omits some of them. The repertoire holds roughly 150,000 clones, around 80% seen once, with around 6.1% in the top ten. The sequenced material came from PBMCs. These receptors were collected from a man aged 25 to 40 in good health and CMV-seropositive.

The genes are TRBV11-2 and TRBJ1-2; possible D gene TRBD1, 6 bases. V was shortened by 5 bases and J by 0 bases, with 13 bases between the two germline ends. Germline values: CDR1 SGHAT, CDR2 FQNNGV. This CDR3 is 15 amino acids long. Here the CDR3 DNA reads TGTGCCAGCAGCGCTGGACAGAGAGCTAACTATGGCTACACCTTC. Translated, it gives CASSAGQRANYGYTF.

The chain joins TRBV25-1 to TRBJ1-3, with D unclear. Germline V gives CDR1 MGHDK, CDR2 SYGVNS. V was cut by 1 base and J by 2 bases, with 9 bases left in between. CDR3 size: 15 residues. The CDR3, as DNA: TGTGCCAGCAGTGAATTACAAACGACTGGAAACACCATATATTTT. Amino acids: CASSELQTTGNTIYF.

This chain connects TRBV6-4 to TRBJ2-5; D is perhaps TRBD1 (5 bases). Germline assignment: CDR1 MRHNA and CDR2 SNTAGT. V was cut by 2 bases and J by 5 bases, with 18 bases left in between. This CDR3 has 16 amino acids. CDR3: CASSDLFTRQSETQYF. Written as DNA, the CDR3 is TGTGCCAGCAGTGACCTATTTACCAGACAGTCGGAGACCCAGTACTTC.

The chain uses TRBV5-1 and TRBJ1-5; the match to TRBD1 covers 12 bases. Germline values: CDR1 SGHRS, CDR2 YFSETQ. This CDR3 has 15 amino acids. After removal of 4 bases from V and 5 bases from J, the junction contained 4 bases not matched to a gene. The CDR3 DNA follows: TGCGCCAGCAGCCCGGGACAGGGGGCCTATCAGCCCCAGCATTTT. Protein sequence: CASSPGQGAYQPQHF.

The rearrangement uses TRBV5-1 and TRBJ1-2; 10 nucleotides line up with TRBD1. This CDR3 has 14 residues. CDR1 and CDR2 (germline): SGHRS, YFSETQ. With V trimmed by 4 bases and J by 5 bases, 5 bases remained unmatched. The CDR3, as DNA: TGCGCCAGCAGCATGACAGGGGGCCAATATGGCTACACCTTC. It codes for CASSMTGGQYGYTF.

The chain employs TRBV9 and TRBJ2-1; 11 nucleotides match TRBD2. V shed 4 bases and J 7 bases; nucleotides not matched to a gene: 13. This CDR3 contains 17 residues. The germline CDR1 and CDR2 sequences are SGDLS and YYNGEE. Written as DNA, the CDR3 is TGTGCCAGCAGCACCCACTTAGCGGGAGGGCCTGGGAATGAGCAGTTCTTC. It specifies CASSTHLAGGPGNEQFF.

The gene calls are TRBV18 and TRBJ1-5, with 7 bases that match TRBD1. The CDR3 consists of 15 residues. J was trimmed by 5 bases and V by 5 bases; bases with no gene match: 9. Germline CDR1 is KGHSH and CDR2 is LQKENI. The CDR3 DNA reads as TGTGCCAGCTCATCAAGAAACAGGGGTGATCAGCCCCAGCATTTT. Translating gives CASSSRNRGDQPQHF. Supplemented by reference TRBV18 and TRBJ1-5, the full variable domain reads NAGVMQNPRHLVRRRGQEARLRCSPMKGHSHVYWYRQLPEEGLKFMVYLQKENIIDESGMPKERFSAEFPKEGPSILRIQQVVRGDSAAYFCASSSRNRGDQPQHFGDGTRLSIL.

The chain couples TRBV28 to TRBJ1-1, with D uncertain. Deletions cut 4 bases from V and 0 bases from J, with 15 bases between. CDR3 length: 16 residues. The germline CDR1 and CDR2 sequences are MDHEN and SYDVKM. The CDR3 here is CASSSAQATLNTEAFF. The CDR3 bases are TGTGCCAGCAGTTCCGCCCAAGCTACCTTGAACACTGAAGCTTTCTTT.

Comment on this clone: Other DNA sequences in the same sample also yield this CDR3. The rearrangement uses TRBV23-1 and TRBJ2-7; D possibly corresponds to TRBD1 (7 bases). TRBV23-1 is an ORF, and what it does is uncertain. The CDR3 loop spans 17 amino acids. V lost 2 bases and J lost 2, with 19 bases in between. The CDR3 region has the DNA TGCGCCAGCAGTCAACAGTTCTGCGGGACAGAACCCTACGAGCAGTACTTC. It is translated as CASSQQFCGTEPYEQYF.

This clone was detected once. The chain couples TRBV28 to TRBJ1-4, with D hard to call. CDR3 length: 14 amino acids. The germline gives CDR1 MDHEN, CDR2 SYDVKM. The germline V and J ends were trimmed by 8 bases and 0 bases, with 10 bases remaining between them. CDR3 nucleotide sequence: TGTGCCAGCTTGAGAGTTGCAACTAATGAAAAACTGTTTTTT. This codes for CASLRVATNEKLFF.

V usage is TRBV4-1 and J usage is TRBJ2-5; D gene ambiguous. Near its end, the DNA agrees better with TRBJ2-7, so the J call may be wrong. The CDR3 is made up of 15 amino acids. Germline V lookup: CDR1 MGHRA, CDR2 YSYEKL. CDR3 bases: TGCGCCAGCAGCCAGTTTTCCCAGGCCACCTACGAGCAGTACTTC. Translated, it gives CASSQFSQATYEQYF.

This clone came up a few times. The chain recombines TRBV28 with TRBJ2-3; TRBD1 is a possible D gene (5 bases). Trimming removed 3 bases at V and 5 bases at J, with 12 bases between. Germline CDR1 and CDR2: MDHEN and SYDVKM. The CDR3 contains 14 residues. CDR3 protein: CASSFSRQGDTQYF. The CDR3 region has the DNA TGTGCCAGCAGTTTTAGCAGGCAGGGAGATACGCAGTATTTT.

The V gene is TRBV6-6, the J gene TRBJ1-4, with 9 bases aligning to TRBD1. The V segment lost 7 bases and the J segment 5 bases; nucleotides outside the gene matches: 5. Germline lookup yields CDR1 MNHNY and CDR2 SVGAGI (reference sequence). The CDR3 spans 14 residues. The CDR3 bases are TGTGCCAGCACGGACAGGGGCGGGAATGAAAAACTGTTTTTT. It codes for CASTDRGGNEKLFF.

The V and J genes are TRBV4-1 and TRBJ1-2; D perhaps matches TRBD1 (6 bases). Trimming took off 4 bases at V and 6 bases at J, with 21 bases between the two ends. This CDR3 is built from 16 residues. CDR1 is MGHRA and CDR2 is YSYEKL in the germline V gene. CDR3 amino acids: CASSPASTGRTHGYTF. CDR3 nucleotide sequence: TGCGCCAGCAGCCCTGCCTCGACAGGCCGTACGCATGGCTACACCTTC.

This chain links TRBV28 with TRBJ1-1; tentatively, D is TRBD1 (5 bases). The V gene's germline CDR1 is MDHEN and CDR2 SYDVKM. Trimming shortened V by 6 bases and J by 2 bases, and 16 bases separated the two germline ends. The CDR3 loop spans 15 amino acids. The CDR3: CASRTGGTANTEAFF. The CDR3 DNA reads TGTGCCAGCAGGACCGGAGGGACGGCCAACACTGAAGCTTTCTTT.

The CDR3 loop is CASSETRNQPQHF. DNA of the CDR3: TGTGCCAGCAGTGAAACACGAAATCAGCCCCAGCATTTT. The genes are TRBV6-1 and TRBJ1-5; D gene ambiguous. Germline V gene lookup returns CDR1 MNHNS and CDR2 SASEGT. Trimming removed 2 bases at V and 4 bases at J, with 6 bases between. The CDR3 spans 13 residues.

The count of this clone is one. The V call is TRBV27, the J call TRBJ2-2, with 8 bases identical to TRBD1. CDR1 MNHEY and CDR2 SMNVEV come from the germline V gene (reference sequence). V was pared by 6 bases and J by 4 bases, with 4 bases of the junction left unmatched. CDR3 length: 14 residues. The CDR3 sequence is CASRAGGSTGELFF. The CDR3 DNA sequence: TGTGCCAGCAGGGCAGGGGGCTCCACCGGGGAGCTGTTTTTT.

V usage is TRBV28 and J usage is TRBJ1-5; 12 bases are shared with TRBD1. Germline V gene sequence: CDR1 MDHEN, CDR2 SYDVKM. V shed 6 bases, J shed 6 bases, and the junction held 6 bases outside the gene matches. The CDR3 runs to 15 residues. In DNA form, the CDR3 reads TGTGCCAGCAGCTGGGGACAGGGGGCGAGTCAGCCCCAGCATTTT. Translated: CASSWGQGASQPQHF.

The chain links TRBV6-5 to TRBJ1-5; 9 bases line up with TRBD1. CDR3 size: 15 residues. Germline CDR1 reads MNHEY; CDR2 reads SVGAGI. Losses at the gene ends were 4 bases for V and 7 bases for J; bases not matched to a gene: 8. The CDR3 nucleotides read TGTGCCAGCAGTTCACAGGGGGCGTATGACCAGCCCCAGCATTTT. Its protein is CASSSQGAYDQPQHF.

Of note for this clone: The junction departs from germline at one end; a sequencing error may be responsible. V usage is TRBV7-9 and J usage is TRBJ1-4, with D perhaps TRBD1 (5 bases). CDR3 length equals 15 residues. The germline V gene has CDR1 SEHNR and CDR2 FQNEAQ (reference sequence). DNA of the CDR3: TGTTCCAGCAGCGGCGGGCGGGAGGGGAATGAAAAACTGTTTTTT. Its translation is CSSSGGREGNEKLFF. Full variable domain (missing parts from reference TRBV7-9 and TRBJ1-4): DTGVSQNPRHKITKRGQNVTFRCDPISEHNRLYWYRQTLGQGPEFLTYFQNEAQLEKSRLLSDRFSAERPKGSFSTLEIQRTEQGDSAMYLCSSSGGREGNEKLFFGSGTQLSVL.

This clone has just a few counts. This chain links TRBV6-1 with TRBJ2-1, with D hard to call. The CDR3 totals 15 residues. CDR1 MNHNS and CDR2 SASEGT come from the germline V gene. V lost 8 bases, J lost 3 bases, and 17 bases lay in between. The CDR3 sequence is CASQTRARHYNEQFF. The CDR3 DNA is TGTGCCAGCCAGACTCGCGCCCGGCACTACAATGAGCAGTTCTTC.

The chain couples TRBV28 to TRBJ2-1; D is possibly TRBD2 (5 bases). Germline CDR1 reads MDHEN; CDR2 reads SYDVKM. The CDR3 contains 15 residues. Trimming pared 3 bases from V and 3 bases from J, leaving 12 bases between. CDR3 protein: CASSFRTEVYNEQFF. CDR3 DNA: TGTGCCAGCAGTTTTCGGACGGAGGTCTACAATGAGCAGTTCTTC.

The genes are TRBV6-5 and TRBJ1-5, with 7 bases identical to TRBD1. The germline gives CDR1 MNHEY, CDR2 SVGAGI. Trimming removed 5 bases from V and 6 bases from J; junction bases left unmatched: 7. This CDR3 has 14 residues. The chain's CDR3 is CASSARGMGQPQHF. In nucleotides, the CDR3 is TGTGCCAGCAGTGCCAGGGGGATGGGTCAGCCCCAGCATTTT.

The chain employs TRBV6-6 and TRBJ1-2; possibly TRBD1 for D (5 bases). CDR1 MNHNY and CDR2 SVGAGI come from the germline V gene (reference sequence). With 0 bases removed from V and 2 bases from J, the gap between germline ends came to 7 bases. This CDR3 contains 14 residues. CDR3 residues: CASSYSRGNYGYTF. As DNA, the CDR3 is TGTGCCAGCAGTTACTCCCGGGGGAACTATGGCTACACCTTC.

The CDR3 is CASIPPGGIYNEQFF. The CDR3 bases are TGTGCCAGCATCCCACCAGGGGGTATATACAATGAGCAGTTCTTC. The rearrangement uses TRBV6-6 and TRBJ2-1, with 7 bases that match TRBD1. Germline trimming cut 7 bases from V and 4 bases from J; bases unmatched to any gene: 10. Looked up from germline, CDR1 is MNHNY and CDR2 is SVGAGI (reference sequence). CDR3 length equals 15 residues.

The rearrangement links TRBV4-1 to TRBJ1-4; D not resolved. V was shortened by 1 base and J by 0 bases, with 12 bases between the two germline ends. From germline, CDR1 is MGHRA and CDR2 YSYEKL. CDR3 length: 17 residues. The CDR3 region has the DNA TGCGCCAGCAGCCAAGTCGGGGTCGTAGCAACTAATGAAAAACTGTTTTTT. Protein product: CASSQVGVVATNEKLFF.